The TCR beta chain under discussion was sequenced for a study of technical replicates of blood from a few donors. Generated by immunoSEQ multiplex PCR, the TCRdb table keeps only in-frame clones and is missing some. Here the sample spans tens of thousands of clones, 90% to 95% being singletons. This receptor was identified in a human donor in good health. Some clones in this sample may be carry-over from other donors' samples. The material sequenced was PBMCs.

This chain's CDR3 is CASSFPGQATNTEAFF. CDR3 DNA: TGTGCCAGCAGCTTCCCGGGACAGGCCACGAACACTGAAGCTTTCTTT. The chain uses TRBV11-1 and TRBJ1-1; 8 nucleotides match TRBD1. Germline lookup yields CDR1 SGHAT and CDR2 FQDESV (reference sequence). CDR3 length equals 16 residues. The trim removed 3 bases at V and 1 base at J, leaving 7 bases unmatched.